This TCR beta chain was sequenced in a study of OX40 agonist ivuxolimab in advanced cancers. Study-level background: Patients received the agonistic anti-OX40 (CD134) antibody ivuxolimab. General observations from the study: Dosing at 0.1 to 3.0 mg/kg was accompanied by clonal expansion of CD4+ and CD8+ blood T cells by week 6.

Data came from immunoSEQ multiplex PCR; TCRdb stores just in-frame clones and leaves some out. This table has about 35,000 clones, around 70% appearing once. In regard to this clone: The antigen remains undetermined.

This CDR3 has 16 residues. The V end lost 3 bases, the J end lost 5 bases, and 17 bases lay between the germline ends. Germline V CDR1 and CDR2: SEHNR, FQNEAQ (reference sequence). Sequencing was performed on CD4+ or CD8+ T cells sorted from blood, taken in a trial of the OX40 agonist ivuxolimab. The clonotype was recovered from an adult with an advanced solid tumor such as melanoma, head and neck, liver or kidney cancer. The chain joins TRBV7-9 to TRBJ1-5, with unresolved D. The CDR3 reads CASSFSAGVNDQPQHF. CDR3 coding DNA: TGTGCCAGCAGCTTCTCAGCCGGGGTTAACGATCAGCCCCAGCATTTT.